The 27 T cell receptor beta chains presented below share a single source sample, sequenced in a study of Graves' ophthalmopathy and Graves' hyperthyroidism. RNA transcripts provided the template for amplifying TCR beta CDR3 regions. The workflow started with a first-round RT-PCR run with HTBI primers and then moved on to a second-round multiplex PCR. TCRdb re-called the multiplex PCR reads through MiXCR, storing one row per CDR3 protein. Found here are a few hundred thousand distinct CDR3 sequences, approximately 17% of them singletons; the top ten hold roughly 2.3%. The sequenced sample was peripheral blood. These receptors were collected from an adult woman with stable Graves' hyperthyroidism.

This clonotype was seen ten or more times. The chain recombines TRBV7-8 with TRBJ2-7; D gene ambiguous. Trimming removed 1 base from V and 2 bases from J, with 9 bases in between. This CDR3 contains 14 residues. Germline V gives CDR1 SGHVS, CDR2 FQNEAQ. DNA for the CDR3: TGTGCCAGCAGCTTAGGCCGCCAGACCTACGAGCAGTACTTC. This encodes CASSLGRQTYEQYF.

This clonotype was detected a few times. This chain links TRBV5-1 with TRBJ2-5; TRBD1 aligns across 8 bases. The CDR3 runs to 15 residues. Trimming removed 3 bases from V and 1 base from J; junction bases left unmatched: 5. The germline V gene encodes CDR1 SGHRS and CDR2 YFSETQ. CDR3 amino acids: CASSYGTGGQETQYF. The CDR3, as DNA: TGCGCCAGCAGCTACGGAACAGGGGGCCAAGAGACCCAGTACTTC.

The chain is built from TRBV6-2 or TRBV6-3 and TRBJ2-5, with 10 bases fitting TRBD2. With V trimmed by 5 bases and J by 5 bases, 11 bases remained unmatched. The CDR3 is made up of 16 amino acids. Germline CDR1 and CDR2: MNHEY and SVGEGT. CDR3 nucleotide sequence: TGTGCCAGCAGTACTGGGCTAGCGGGAGAAATGGAGACCCAGTACTTC. Its translation is CASSTGLAGEMETQYF.

This clonotype occurred many times. The gene calls are TRBV6-1 and TRBJ2-7; D is undetermined. The germline V and J ends were trimmed by 5 bases and 1 base, with 12 bases remaining between them. The length of the CDR3 is 14 residues. The germline V gene encodes CDR1 MNHNS and CDR2 SASEGT. This CDR3 reads CASSPPSPSYEQYF. In nucleotides, the CDR3 is TGTGCCAGCAGTCCCCCTAGTCCGTCCTACGAGCAGTACTTC.

The table lists this clonotype with many counts. J is TRBJ2-7 and V is TRBV12-3 or TRBV12-4; 10 bases line up with TRBD2. This CDR3 has 15 residues. Trimming at V came to 3 bases and at J to 3 bases, leaving 5 bases not matched to a gene. CDR3 nucleotide sequence: TGTGCCAGCAGTTTCGGGCTAGCGGGAGACTACGAGCAGTACTTC. Translating gives CASSFGLAGDYEQYF.

In its sample, this clonotype was seen many times. This chain connects TRBV10-2 to TRBJ2-7; 14 positions match TRBD2. Trimming removed 6 bases from V and 6 bases from J; junction bases left unmatched: 1. This CDR3 is built from 13 residues. The germline CDR1 and CDR2 sequences are WSHSY and SAAADI. The CDR3 sequence is CASRGLAGGEQYF. In DNA, the CDR3 is TGCGCCAGCAGAGGACTAGCGGGAGGCGAGCAGTACTTC.

This clonotype was detected ten times or more. The chain combines TRBV11-2 with TRBJ2-5; weak D call: TRBD1 (6 bases). This CDR3 has 15 residues. Trimming pared 5 bases from V and 5 bases from J, leaving 18 bases between. The germline V gene has CDR1 SGHAT and CDR2 FQNNGV. The CDR3 DNA reads as TGTGCCAGCAGCCCTGGGGGCGCGGGCTTTGAGACCCAGTACTTC. It encodes CASSPGGAGFETQYF.

There are many counts of this clonotype. The chain links TRBV6-1 to TRBJ2-7; D is possibly TRBD2 (6 bases). CDR3 length: 13 amino acids. Germline values: CDR1 MNHNS, CDR2 SASEGT. The ends were cut back, 6 bases at V and 1 base at J, with 10 bases in the middle. The CDR3 loop reads CASSPGLSYEQYF. CDR3 coding DNA: TGTGCCAGCAGCCCTGGACTATCCTACGAGCAGTACTTC.

There are many counts of this clonotype. The chain is built from TRBV6-2 or TRBV6-3 and TRBJ2-7; 15 bases fit TRBD2. The junction had 21 bases not matched to a gene; V was cut back by 8 bases and J by 7 bases. The length of the CDR3 is 19 residues. Germline assignment: CDR1 MNHEY and CDR2 SVGEGT. The CDR3 DNA sequence: TGTGCCAGCCAGCTCCACAGGGGACTAGCGGGAGGCACCTTTGGGGAGCAGTACTTC. Residues: CASQLHRGLAGGTFGEQYF.

At least ten counts were recorded for this clonotype. This rearrangement joins TRBV10-3 to TRBJ2-3; 9 nucleotides match TRBD2. Unmatched junction bases numbered 17, after V lost 4 bases and J lost 6 bases. The CDR3 loop spans 18 amino acids. Looked up from germline, CDR1 is ENHRY and CDR2 is SYGVKD. The CDR3 DNA reads as TGTGCCATCAGTGGGTTCTATAGCGGGAGTGAAAAGGGGGATACGCAGTATTTT. This translates into CAISGFYSGSEKGDTQYF.

This clonotype occurred a few times. J is TRBJ1-1 and V is TRBV6-1; D gene unclear. The germline V gene encodes CDR1 MNHNS and CDR2 SASEGT. Trimming shortened V by 6 bases and J by 0 bases, and 11 bases separated the two germline ends. This CDR3 has 14 residues. CDR3 nucleotides: TGTGCCAGCAGAATCCAATGGGTGAACACTGAAGCTTTCTTT. It is translated as CASRIQWVNTEAFF.

The chain links TRBV4-2 to TRBJ1-5; D perhaps matches TRBD1 (5 bases). The CDR3 runs to 17 residues. V was shortened by 0 bases and J by 4 bases, with 16 bases between the two germline ends. Germline lookup yields CDR1 LGHNA and CDR2 YNFKEQ. The DNA for the CDR3 is TGTGCCAGCAGCCAAGAAGCGGGGGACCGCAGGAATCAGCCCCAGCATTTT. Translation gives CASSQEAGDRRNQPQHF.

The rearrangement joins TRBV28 to TRBJ1-3; 8 nucleotides align to TRBD1. Germline loops: CDR1 MDHEN, CDR2 SYDVKM. This CDR3 is built from 18 residues. Germline trimming cut 6 bases from V and 0 bases from J; bases unmatched to any gene: 13. The CDR3 nucleotides read TGTGCCAGCAGCAAGGGAGGACAGGGTTTTTCCTCTGGAAACACCATATATTTT. It translates to CASSKGGQGFSSGNTIYF.

This clonotype was recorded many times. This chain uses TRBV28 with TRBJ2-2; D gene unclear. This CDR3 has 15 amino acids. From germline, CDR1 is MDHEN and CDR2 SYDVKM. V dropped 4 bases and J dropped 3 bases, with 12 bases sitting between them. CDR3 loop: CASSSSGPHTGELFF. CDR3 coding DNA: TGTGCCAGCAGTTCCTCAGGACCGCACACCGGGGAGCTGTTTTTT.

This clonotype has a count of ten or more. The rearrangement uses TRBV28 and TRBJ2-6; D perhaps matches TRBD1 (5 bases). The CDR3 is 20 residues long. V was pared by 5 bases and J by 3 bases, with 26 bases between. The germline V gene encodes CDR1 MDHEN and CDR2 SYDVKM. The chain's CDR3 is CASSPGGMLGRADGANVLTF. DNA for the CDR3: TGTGCCAGCAGTCCCGGTGGAATGTTGGGCAGGGCAGATGGGGCCAACGTCCTGACTTTC.

The gene calls are TRBV12-3 or TRBV12-4 and TRBJ1-1; D uncertain. V lost 1 base, J lost 2 bases, and 11 bases lay in between. This CDR3 is built from 15 residues. CDR3 sequence (DNA): TGTGCCAGCAGTTTAGGTTTGGGCTCAAACACTGAAGCTTTCTTT. This gives the protein CASSLGLGSNTEAFF.

This clonotype has ten or more counts. The V call is TRBV7-9, the J call TRBJ1-1; D is unclear. The CDR3 is 15 amino acids. Germline CDR1 and CDR2: SEHNR and FQNEAQ (reference sequence). Trimming removed 5 bases from V and 4 bases from J, with 17 bases in between. The CDR3: CASSRGRVVGTEAFF. The CDR3 DNA follows: TGTGCCAGCAGCCGGGGTCGGGTTGTCGGCACTGAAGCTTTCTTT.

The CDR3 DNA is TGTGCCAGCAGTCTCATCGGTGGACAGCCCCAGCATTTT. Translation gives CASSLIGGQPQHF. The gene calls are TRBV12-3 or TRBV12-4 and TRBJ1-5; no firm D call. V lost 5 bases to trimming and J lost 7 bases, with 12 bases between them. CDR3 length equals 13 residues.

This clonotype showed up many times. This chain connects TRBV5-1 to TRBJ2-7; 10 nucleotides align to TRBD2. Per germline, CDR1 SGHRS and CDR2 YFSETQ. This CDR3 contains 18 residues. After removal of 4 bases from V and 3 bases from J, the junction contained 16 bases not matched to a gene. CDR3 region: CASSEKTSGLERNYEQYF. DNA for the CDR3: TGCGCCAGCAGCGAAAAGACTAGCGGGCTAGAACGTAACTACGAGCAGTACTTC.

This clonotype was recorded many times. The CDR3 here is CASSSYSDEQYF. CDR3 in DNA: TGTGCCAGCAGTTCCTATAGCGACGAGCAGTACTTC. The V call is TRBV28, the J call TRBJ2-7; weak D call: TRBD2 (5 bases). V lost 4 bases to trimming and J lost 5 bases, with 9 bases between them. Germline CDR1 is MDHEN and CDR2 is SYDVKM. The CDR3 spans 12 residues.

This clonotype has ten or more counts. The chain has TRBV7-3 and TRBJ2-7, with TRBD1 matching 7 bases. With V trimmed by 2 bases and J by 6 bases, 7 bases remained unmatched. The CDR3 loop spans 14 amino acids. Germline CDR1 and CDR2: SGHTA and FQGTGA. The CDR3 DNA follows: TGTGCCAGCAGCTTATCCGGGACAGCCGGCGAGCAGTACTTC. It yields the protein CASSLSGTAGEQYF.

This clonotype has ten or more counts. V gene TRBV2 combines with J gene TRBJ1-1; D not resolved. V gave up 4 bases and J gave up 5 bases, with 11 bases separating them. CDR1 SNHLY and CDR2 FYNNEI come from the germline V gene. The CDR3 is made up of 13 amino acids. In DNA, the CDR3 is TGTGCCAGCAGTGGACAAAGGGAGACTGAAGCTTTCTTT. Encoded protein: CASSGQRETEAFF.

This clonotype was detected many times. The chain recombines TRBV20-1 with TRBJ1-5; tentatively, D is TRBD1 (5 bases). With 5 bases removed from V and 1 base from J, the gap between germline ends came to 21 bases. CDR1 and CDR2 from the germline V gene are DFQATT and SNEGSKA (reference sequence). This CDR3 spans 17 amino acids. The CDR3, as DNA: TGCAGTGCTGGGGGTCAAACGGTGGGCCTGAGCAATCAGCCCCAGCATTTT. This codes for CSAGGQTVGLSNQPQHF.

This clonotype showed up just a few times. The chain carries TRBV30 and TRBJ1-5; weak D call: TRBD1 (6 bases). This CDR3 comprises 13 residues. Germline loops: CDR1 GTSNPN, CDR2 SVGIG (reference sequence). Trimming took off 1 base at V and 7 bases at J, with 11 bases between the two ends. The CDR3 bases are TGTGCCTGGAGTGAAGGGGGACAACAGCCCCAGCATTTT. Translating it yields CAWSEGGQQPQHF.

Regarding this clonotype: Its ends do not fully match the called genes, so a read error is possible. The chain has TRBV24-1 and TRBJ2-4; 7 positions agree with TRBD1. Germline CDR1 KGHDR, CDR2 SFDVKD. The CDR3 runs to 13 residues. As DNA, the CDR3 is TGTGCCACCAGTGACCCCGGGACAGACATTAAGTACTTC. Translated, it gives CATSDPGTDIKYF.

This clonotype was detected many times. J is TRBJ2-5 and V is TRBV5-5; D call uncertain. This CDR3 has 13 amino acids. Germline V gene data show CDR1 as SGHKS and CDR2 as YYEKEE (reference sequence). V dropped 5 bases and J dropped 4 bases, with 12 bases sitting between them. The chain's CDR3 is CASRLSARETQYF. CDR3 nucleotides: TGTGCCAGCAGATTGAGCGCGAGAGAGACCCAGTACTTC.

The chain links TRBV20-1 to TRBJ2-5, with D perhaps being TRBD1 or TRBD2 (5 bases each). The CDR3 is made up of 14 amino acids. Germline V CDR1 and CDR2: DFQATT, SNEGSKA (reference sequence). V dropped 5 bases and J dropped 2 bases, with 15 bases sitting between them. This CDR3 is CSAAPGAGQETQYF. The CDR3 DNA follows: TGCAGTGCTGCCCCCGGGGCTGGACAAGAGACCCAGTACTTC.